This is a list of T cell receptor beta chains from one sample in a study of PD-L1 blockade in urothelial cancer. TCRdb's copy holds only in-frame clones and misses some; the assay was immunoSEQ multiplex PCR. The sample carries 71,000 or so clones, around 90% recorded once. The sequences come from PBMCs, collected around atezolizumab (anti-PD-L1) treatment. The receptor source for this set is a man in his 60s with urothelial cancer. CDR3s include the opening cysteine and the closing phenylalanine or tryptophan. Each record gives: J gene, D gene, clone size, V gene, CDR3 protein, CDR3 DNA. The D gene is left open where the match is weak. Size values are once, few and many counts, or a class for expanded clones, and some rows have none.

>TRBJ2-3|TRBD1|-|TRBV5-1
CASSTAGQGASDTQYF
TGCGCCAGCAGCACCGCCGGACAGGGGGCCTCAGATACGCAGTATTTT
>TRBJ2-1|TRBD1|-|TRBV11-3
CASSLGGTGFNEQFF
TGTGCCAGCAGCTTAGGAGGGACAGGGTTCAATGAGCAGTTCTTC
>TRBJ2-7|TRBD1|-|TRBV29-1
CSVAGRGDSFPYEQYF
TGCAGCGTTGCCGGAAGAGGGGACAGTTTCCCCTACGAGCAGTACTTC
>TRBJ2-1|TRBD2|once|TRBV6-5
CASSSAGDNEQFF
TGTGCCAGCAGTTCTGCGGGGGACAATGAGCAGTTCTTC
>TRBJ1-2|-|-|TRBV20-1
CSAVENYGYTF
TGCAGTGCCGTGGAGAACTATGGCTACACCTTC
>TRBJ1-2|TRBD1|few|TRBV28
CASSENRGTNYGYTF
TGTGCCAGCAGCGAAAACAGGGGAACTAACTATGGCTACACCTTC
>TRBJ2-3|-|-|TRBV5-7
CASSCNTGSGTDTQYF
TGTGCCAGCAGCTGCAACACAGGGTCGGGCACAGATACGCAGTATTTT
>TRBJ1-1|TRBD1|once|TRBV28
CASSPRGRGQGANTEAFF
TGTGCCAGCAGTCCTAGAGGTAGGGGACAGGGGGCGAACACTGAAGCTTTCTTT
>TRBJ1-3|TRBD1|-|TRBV7-3
CASSPSGGFGNTIYF
TGTGCCAGCAGCCCCTCAGGGGGCTTTGGAAACACCATATATTTT
>TRBJ2-7|TRBD2|-|TRBV7-9
CASRIAGGPDEQYF
TGTGCCAGCAGGATAGCGGGAGGGCCAGACGAGCAGTACTTC
>TRBJ2-7|-|once|TRBV2
CASSEQGLPLYEQYF
TGTGCCAGCAGCGAACAGGGCCTACCCCTCTACGAGCAGTACTTC
>TRBJ2-5|TRBD2|few|TRBV7-2
CASSPRTSGIQETQYF
TGTGCCAGCAGCCCCCGGACTAGCGGGATCCAAGAGACCCAGTACTTC
>TRBJ2-5|-|-|TRBV2
CASIRGQETQYF
TGTGCCAGCATACGAGGGCAAGAGACCCAGTACTTC
>TRBJ2-3|TRBD2|-|TRBV18
CASSPQEGRGTDTQYF
TGTGCCAGCTCACCACAGGAAGGGAGGGGCACAGATACGCAGTATTTT
>TRBJ1-2|-|-|TRBV5-1
CASSSRVGYGYTF
TGCGCCAGCAGCTCCAGGGTTGGATATGGCTACACCTTC
>TRBJ1-4|TRBD1|-|TRBV5-1
CASSFTLTGPNEKLFF
TGCGCCAGCAGCTTCACCTTGACAGGGCCTAATGAAAAACTGTTTTTT
>TRBJ1-5|TRBD1|-|TRBV2
CASRPGTGDNQPQHF
TGTGCCAGCAGACCCGGGACAGGGGACAATCAGCCCCAGCATTTT
>TRBJ2-2|TRBD2|-|TRBV6-5
CASSYRAGGLRGELFF
TGTGCCAGCAGTTACAGAGCGGGGGGGCTGCGCGGGGAGCTGTTTTTT
>TRBJ2-2|-|-|TRBV28
CASSSRRLANTGELFF
TGTGCCAGCAGTTCTCGGAGGCTCGCGAACACCGGGGAGCTGTTTTTT
>TRBJ1-4|-|-|TRBV28
CASRPDRSTNEKLFF
TGTGCCAGCAGACCAGACAGGTCAACTAATGAAAAACTGTTTTTT
>TRBJ2-7|-|-|TRBV2
CASSPLESYEQYF
TGTGCCAGCAGCCCGTTAGAATCCTACGAGCAGTACTTC
>TRBJ2-1|TRBD1|-|TRBV2
CASRRTGLGEQFF
TGTGCCAGCAGAAGGACAGGGCTGGGTGAGCAGTTCTTC
>TRBJ2-1|TRBD2|-|TRBV10-3
CAISEGEGRGRLYNEQFF
TGTGCCATCAGTGAGGGGGAGGGGCGTGGAAGGTTGTACAATGAGCAGTTCTTC
>TRBJ1-5|TRBD1|once|TRBV7-9
CASSSETGRSRQPQHF
TGTGCCAGCAGCTCAGAGACAGGGAGGTCTCGACAGCCCCAGCATTTT
>TRBJ1-1|-|once|TRBV5-4
CASSLEGRPFF
TGTGCCAGCAGCTTAGAGGGTCGGCCTTTCTTT
>TRBJ2-7|-|-|TRBV5-4
CASSIEQGPYEQYF
TGTGCCAGCAGCATCGAACAGGGACCCTACGAGCAGTACTTC
>TRBJ1-1|-|-|TRBV28
CASRLQVNTEAFF
TGTGCCAGCAGATTACAGGTGAACACTGAAGCTTTCTTT
>TRBJ1-2|-|-|TRBV6-1
CASRRGQNYGYTF
TGTGCCAGCAGGAGAGGACAAAACTATGGCTACACCTTC
>TRBJ2-1|TRBD2|-|TRBV7-3
CASSYYGGGSYNEQFF
TGTGCCAGCAGCTACTACGGGGGGGGCTCCTACAATGAGCAGTTCTTC
>TRBJ2-7|-|once|TRBV5-5
CASSRDSYEQYF
TGTGCCAGCAGCCGGGACTCCTACGAGCAGTACTTC
>TRBJ2-5|TRBD2|-|TRBV19
CASSTLAGGQETQYF
TGTGCCAGTAGTACACTAGCGGGGGGGCAAGAGACCCAGTACTTC
>TRBJ1-5|-|-|TRBV6-5
CASSPHTTGQPQHF
TGTGCCAGCAGTCCTCATACGACGGGTCAGCCCCAGCATTTT
>TRBJ1-2|TRBD1|-|TRBV29-1
CSVETGAVYGYTF
TGCAGCGTGGAGACAGGGGCAGTCTATGGCTACACCTTC